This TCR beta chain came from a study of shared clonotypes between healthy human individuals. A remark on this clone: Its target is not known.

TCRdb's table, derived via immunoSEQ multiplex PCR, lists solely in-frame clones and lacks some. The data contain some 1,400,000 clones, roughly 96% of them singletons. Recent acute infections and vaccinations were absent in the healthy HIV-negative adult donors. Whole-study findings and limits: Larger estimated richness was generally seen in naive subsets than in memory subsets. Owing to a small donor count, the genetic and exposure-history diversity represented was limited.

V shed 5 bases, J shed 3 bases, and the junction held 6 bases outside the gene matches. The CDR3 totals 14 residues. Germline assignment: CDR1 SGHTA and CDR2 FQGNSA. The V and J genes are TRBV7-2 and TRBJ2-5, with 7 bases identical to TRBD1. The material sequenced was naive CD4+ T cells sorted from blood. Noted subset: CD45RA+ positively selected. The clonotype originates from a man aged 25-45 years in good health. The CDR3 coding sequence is TGTGCCAGCAGCCGATCGGGACAGAAAGAGACCCAGTACTTC. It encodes CASSRSGQKETQYF.